The 3 T cell receptor beta chains listed next were all sequenced from one sample in a study of T cells expressing NK-cell markers (dated by TCRdb to the early 2020s). Libraries came from 5' RACE. The sequencing machine was an Illumina HiSeq 2000. TCRdb reprocessed the reads and assigns one entry to each CDR3 protein sequence, leaving out DNA. The sample's clone listing holds 300,000 to 500,000 distinct CDR3 sequences. Roughly 10% of the sample is held by the ten biggest clonotypes. The sample consisted of blood T cells: a sorted CD56 or NKG2C T cell subset, CD4+ or CD8+ T cells, or bulk PBMC T cells (not recorded which). These receptors were obtained from a woman aged 45 to 65 in good health. Donor details come from another sample of the same person, matched by shared clones.

The chain joins TRBV10-3 to TRBJ2-6; TCRdb's D call, TRBD1, is unchecked because there is no DNA. The CDR3 totals 16 residues. Germline CDR1 ENHRY, CDR2 SYGVKD. CDR3 sequence reads: CAISWDTKSGANVLTF.

The rearrangement links TRBV6-5 to TRBJ1-2; without DNA, the TCRdb call of TRBD1 cannot be checked. Germline V lookup: CDR1 MNHEY, CDR2 SVGAGI. This CDR3 is built from 14 residues. The CDR3 loop reads CASSYLNRASGYTF.

The V and J genes are TRBV10-3 and TRBJ1-1. The CDR3 length is 15 residues. The germline V gene has CDR1 ENHRY and CDR2 SYGVKD. CDR3 amino acids: CAISESGGQPTEAFF.